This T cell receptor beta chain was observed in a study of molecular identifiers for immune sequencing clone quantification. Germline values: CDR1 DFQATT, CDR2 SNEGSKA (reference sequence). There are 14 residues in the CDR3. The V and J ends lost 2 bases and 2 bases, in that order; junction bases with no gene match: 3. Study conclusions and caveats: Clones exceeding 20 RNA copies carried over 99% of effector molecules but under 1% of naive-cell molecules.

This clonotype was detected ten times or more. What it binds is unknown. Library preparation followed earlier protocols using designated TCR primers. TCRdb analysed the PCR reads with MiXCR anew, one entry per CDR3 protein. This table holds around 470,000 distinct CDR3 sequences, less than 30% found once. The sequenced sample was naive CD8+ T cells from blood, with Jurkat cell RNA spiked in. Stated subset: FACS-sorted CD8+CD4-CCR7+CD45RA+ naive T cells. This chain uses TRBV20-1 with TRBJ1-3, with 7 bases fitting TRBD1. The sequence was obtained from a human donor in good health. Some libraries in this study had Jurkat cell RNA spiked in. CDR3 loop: CSARTGEAGNTIYF. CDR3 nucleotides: TGCAGTGCTAGAACAGGGGAGGCTGGAAACACCATATATTTT.